These T cell receptor beta chains were read from a single sample in a study of blood T cell repertoires in COVID-19. Profiling relied on immunoSEQ multiplex PCR, and the TCRdb table lists in-frame clones only, not all of them. The repertoire holds fewer than 450,000 clones, with about 88% as singletons. Sequenced material: peripheral blood. The receptors here all came from a woman aged 70-85 years with COVID-19, enrolled during active disease. Each CDR3 is given with its conserved first and last residue. A D gene is named only where the DNA matches it firmly. Expanded clones are given a class, and other clones once, few, many or no size at all.

j_call clone_size v_call d_call cdr3_aa cdr3_nt
TRBJ1-6 . TRBV9 TRBD1 CASSRQGAGNSPLHF TGTGCCAGCTCAAGACAGGGGGCAGGTAATTCACCCCTCCACTTT
TRBJ2-2 . TRBV27 . CASSLSGGAGGRPISLFF TGTGCCAGCAGTTTATCCGGAGGGGCAGGGGGACGCCCGATATCGCTGTTTTTT
TRBJ1-1 . TRBV6-6 TRBD1 CASSYMDRGSTEAFF TGTGCCAGCAGTTACATGGACAGGGGGAGCACTGAAGCTTTCTTT
TRBJ1-2 . TRBV28 TRBD1 CASNRQGLGGYTF TGTGCCAGCAACCGACAGGGGTTGGGTGGCTACACCTTC
TRBJ2-7 few TRBV11-2 . CASSLDMRYEQYF TGTGCCAGCAGCTTAGATATGAGGTACGAGCAGTACTTC
TRBJ2-3 . TRBV19 TRBD1 CASSTNRGTQYF TGTGCCAGTAGTACCAACAGGGGTACGCAGTATTTT
TRBJ1-1 . TRBV11-2 TRBD1 CASSFQGAVNTEAFF TGTGCCAGCAGCTTCCAGGGGGCGGTGAACACTGAAGCTTTCTTT
TRBJ2-5 . TRBV5-1 . CASSLVEWSETQYF TGCGCCAGCAGCTTGGTTGAGTGGTCGGAGACCCAGTACTTC
TRBJ1-2 . TRBV7-9 TRBD1 CASSYSSGQGAYGYTF TGTGCCAGCAGCTACTCTTCGGGACAGGGCGCCTATGGCTACACCTTC
TRBJ2-6 . TRBV7-9 . CASSFASQGANVLTF TGTGCCAGCAGCTTTGCTTCTCAGGGGGCCAACGTCCTGACTTTC
TRBJ2-5 . TRBV13 TRBD1 CASRPTGEYQETQYF TGTGCCAGCAGGCCTACAGGGGAGTACCAAGAGACCCAGTACTTC
TRBJ1-5 . TRBV12-3/TRBV12-4 . CASSLGGFQPQHF TGTGCCAGCAGTTTAGGGGGCTTTCAGCCCCAGCATTTT
TRBJ1-1 . TRBV5-1 . CASTQDRYTEAFF TGCGCCAGCACCCAAGACAGGTACACTGAAGCTTTCTTT
TRBJ2-7 . TRBV7-9 TRBD2 CASSLVAGDEQYF TGTGCCAGCAGCTTAGTTGCGGGGGACGAGCAGTACTTC
TRBJ1-2 . TRBV9 . CASSKTGYGGYTF TGTGCCAGCAGCAAAACAGGGTATGGAGGCTACACCTTC
TRBJ2-7 . TRBV7-9 . CASSWTGAYEQYF TGTGCCAGCAGCTGGACGGGAGCCTACGAGCAGTACTTC
TRBJ1-1 . TRBV2 TRBD1 CASSATGEVTEAFF TGTGCCAGCAGCGCAACAGGGGAGGTCACTGAAGCTTTCTTT
TRBJ1-5 . TRBV11-2 TRBD1 CASSLQGGQPQHF TGTGCCAGCAGCCTACAGGGGGGACAGCCCCAGCATTTT
TRBJ1-4 . TRBV2 . CASNTLGDPGKLFF TGTGCCAGCAACACCCTCGGTGATCCGGGGAAACTGTTTTTT
TRBJ1-1 . TRBV10-2 . CASRNRDNLNTEAFF TGCGCCAGCAGGAATCGGGACAACTTGAACACTGAAGCTTTCTTT
TRBJ2-3 once TRBV19 TRBD2 CASSLKGLATDTQYF TGTGCCAGTAGTCTTAAGGGACTAGCAACCGATACGCAGTATTTT
TRBJ1-1 . TRBV19 TRBD1 CASSIGPPGQGKSEAFF TGTGCCAGTAGTATAGGACCCCCAGGACAGGGCAAATCTGAAGCTTTCTTT
TRBJ2-7 . TRBV5-8 . CASSLVRGAEQYF TGTGCCAGCAGCTTGGTACGGGGGGCTGAGCAGTACTTC
TRBJ2-1 . TRBV11-3 TRBD1 CASSPRGSLGQYNEQFF TGTGCCAGCAGCCCCCGAGGGTCCCTGGGACAGTACAATGAGCAGTTCTTC
TRBJ2-1 . TRBV5-1 . CASSSGGLYNEQFF TGCGCCAGCAGCTCCGGGGGGCTCTACAATGAGCAGTTCTTC
TRBJ1-2 . TRBV27 . CASSAGGDGYTF TGTGCCAGCAGTGCCGGGGGAGATGGCTACACCTTC
TRBJ2-7 . TRBV3-1/TRBV3-2 . CASSLLTSKAEQYF TGTGCCAGCAGCCTTTTGACAAGTAAGGCCGAGCAGTACTTC
TRBJ2-6 . TRBV5-1 TRBD1 CASSRLGGPGANVLTF TGCGCCAGCAGCCGCTTAGGGGGCCCTGGGGCCAACGTCCTGACTTTC
TRBJ2-1 . TRBV6-2/TRBV6-3 . CASSFPDEQFF TGTGCCAGCAGTTTCCCGGATGAGCAGTTCTTC
TRBJ1-2 . TRBV4-2 TRBD1 CASSQEGTERGGYTF TGTGCCAGCAGCCAAGAAGGGACAGAAAGAGGGGGCTACACCTTC
TRBJ1-2 . TRBV2 . CASSEAGGGYTF TGTGCCAGCAGTGAGGCAGGAGGGGGCTACACCTTC
TRBJ1-4 . TRBV5-4 . CASSGGATNEKLFF TGTGCCAGCAGCGGCGGGGCGACTAATGAAAAACTGTTTTTT
TRBJ1-5 . TRBV19 TRBD1 CASSITGTGTINQPQHF TGTGCCAGTAGTATTACCGGGACAGGGACCATCAATCAGCCCCAGCATTTT
TRBJ2-2 . TRBV7-2 TRBD2 CASSLGGGGNRELFF TGTGCCAGCAGCTTAGGTGGCGGGGGGAACCGGGAGCTGTTTTTT
TRBJ1-1 . TRBV5-1 . CASRTEMNTEAFF TGCGCCAGCAGGACAGAAATGAACACTGAAGCTTTCTTT
TRBJ1-1 . TRBV5-1 . CASSLGTHLGGEAFF TGCGCCAGCAGCTTGGGAACACATCTCGGGGGGGAAGCTTTCTTT
TRBJ2-7 . TRBV28 TRBD2 CASSQTSRGLASLRYEQYF TGTGCCAGCAGTCAAACCTCCCGGGGACTAGCCTCCCTTAGATACGAGCAGTACTTC
TRBJ1-1 once TRBV5-1 TRBD1 CASSVGQGIGGTEAFF TGCGCCAGCAGCGTGGGACAGGGGATAGGTGGCACTGAAGCTTTCTTT
TRBJ2-7 . TRBV5-1 TRBD2 CASSSRGGNEQYF TGCGCCAGCAGCTCGCGGGGGGGCAACGAGCAGTACTTC
TRBJ1-3 . TRBV4-1 . CASSQPLEEAGNTIYF TGCGCCAGCAGCCAACCTTTAGAGGAGGCTGGAAACACCATATATTTT
TRBJ2-7 . TRBV21-1 . CASSKEGTVYEQYF TGTGCCAGCAGCAAAGAGGGGACTGTCTACGAGCAGTACTTC
TRBJ2-2 . TRBV19 . CASNPWATGELFF TGTGCCAGTAATCCATGGGCCACCGGGGAGCTGTTTTTT
TRBJ1-2 once TRBV5-8 . CASSLGGVELHYGYTF TGTGCCAGCAGCTTGGGGGGGGTAGAACTCCACTATGGCTACACCTTC
TRBJ1-2 once TRBV20-1 . CSASVQGNYGYTF TGCAGTGCTAGTGTACAGGGAAACTATGGCTACACCTTC
TRBJ1-5 few TRBV28 TRBD1 CASSLGRVRGRLQPQHF TGTGCCAGCAGTTTGGGGCGGGTGAGGGGGCGTCTTCAGCCCCAGCATTTT
TRBJ2-5 . TRBV5-4 TRBD2 CASTPSGGPQETQYF TGTGCCAGCACCCCGAGCGGGGGCCCTCAAGAGACCCAGTACTTC
TRBJ1-6 . TRBV28 TRBD1 CASRGLGQGLRSSPLHF TGTGCCAGCAGGGGCCTGGGACAGGGCTTAAGAAGTTCACCCCTCCACTTT
TRBJ2-1 . TRBV7-2 . CASSLLGGEQFF TGTGCCAGCAGCTTATTGGGGGGTGAGCAGTTCTTC
TRBJ2-7 few TRBV6-5 . CASSYTPDSYEQYF TGTGCCAGCAGTTACACCCCTGACAGTTACGAGCAGTACTTC
TRBJ2-3 once TRBV5-1 TRBD1 CASSSDRATDTQYF TGCGCCAGCAGCTCGGACAGGGCGACAGATACGCAGTATTTT
TRBJ1-6 . TRBV6-1 . CASSEAETHNSPLHF TGTGCCAGCAGTGAAGCGGAGACTCATAATTCACCCCTCCACTTT
TRBJ1-2 . TRBV29-1 . CSVANAENYGYTF TGCAGCGTGGCCAACGCGGAAAACTATGGCTACACCTTC
TRBJ1-2 . TRBV18 TRBD1 CASSPNRGNGYTF TGTGCCAGCTCACCAAACAGGGGAAATGGCTACACCTTC
TRBJ1-1 . TRBV5-5 . CASSLGPGYNTEAFF TGTGCCAGCAGCTTGGGGCCGGGATACAACACTGAAGCTTTCTTT
TRBJ1-5 . TRBV10-3 . CAVAGDNQPQHF TGTGCCGTTGCGGGGGATAATCAGCCCCAGCATTTT
TRBJ1-2 . TRBV3-1/TRBV3-2 . CASSQGMGLNYGYTF TGTGCCAGCAGCCAAGGGATGGGCCTAAACTATGGCTACACCTTC
TRBJ2-7 . TRBV11-2 TRBD1 CASSLDRGRRQYEQYF TGTGCCAGCAGCTTGGACAGGGGGCGAAGGCAATACGAGCAGTACTTC
TRBJ2-1 . TRBV10-3 . CAISHRGGQFSYNEQFF TGTGCCATCAGTCATCGGGGGGGACAGTTCTCCTACAATGAGCAGTTCTTC
TRBJ1-1 . TRBV5-1 . CASGGNTEAFF TGCGCCAGCGGAGGGAACACTGAAGCTTTCTTT